This T cell receptor (beta chain) appears in the sequencing data of a study of Ad26.COV2.S vaccination and SARS-CoV-2 variants. For the study at large: Sample donor was a member of the COV1001 Ad26.COV2.S trial arm.

Of note for this clone: Its antigen is not identified.

Clones were sequenced by immunoSEQ multiplex PCR, and TCRdb holds only the in-frame ones, with some missing. Of some 640,000 clones detected, approximately 88% appear once; the ten largest clones hold approximately 1.5%. Treatment described: roughly 19 received Ad26.COV2.S at low or high dose, single or two shots; about 5 received placebo; per-sample allocation not given. On day 63 after the first injection, vaccine and placebo recipients gave samples. This person who donated was an adult of 18-55 years in Boston. Overall study results and limits: People who got the vaccine had more spike-specific TCR breadth than people who got placebo. Quantification of TCR breadth and depth may have yielded underestimates of total T cell responses.

The starting material was peripheral blood, obtained in a trial of Ad26.COV2.S vaccine versus placebo. The clonotype comes from a person aged 18 to 59 who received the Ad26.COV2.S COVID-19 vaccine or a placebo.

The CDR3 bases are TGTGCCAGCAGCGTAGGGGGATTGGGGTATAGCGGGAGCACAGATACGCAGTATTTT. The encoded protein is CASSVGGLGYSGSTDTQYF. This sequence joins TRBV5-4 and TRBJ2-3; possible D gene TRBD2, 7 bases. Germline CDR1 and CDR2: SGHNT and YYREEE (reference sequence). This CDR3 spans 19 amino acids. V lost 4 bases, J lost 0 bases, and 24 bases lay in between.